The 21 T cell receptor delta chains in this list originate from one sample, sequenced in a study of delta chains in infants with herpesvirus infections (dated by TCRdb to the early 2020s). The library was made by RT-PCR. TCRdb records Illumina MiSeq as the sequencer. PBMC RNA was reverse transcribed with SuperScript II using gamma-chain- and delta-chain-specific primers to generate TCR cDNA. TCRdb reprocessed the public reads with the caller CATT; rows with the same DNA were merged afterwards. Recorded for this sample are hundreds of delta-chain clones; roughly 60% of them occurred a single time. Clones ranked in the top ten supply 27% of the sample. This specimen consisted of peripheral blood, obtained at time point 4 of longitudinal follow-up. Receptor source: a human donor who was a Ugandan infant, either HIV-exposed or HIV-unexposed (not recorded which).

As for this clone: It differs at one base from a far larger clone, so likely a read error. The rearrangement joins TRDV1 to TRDJ1, with 7 bases aligning to TRDD3. Germline CDR1 is TSWWSYY and CDR2 is QGS. The CDR3 loop spans 20 amino acids. The trim removed 4 bases at V and 0 bases at J, leaving 20 bases unmatched. DNA of the CDR3: TGTGCTCTTGGGGCGCCGCACATGACGTACCGGGGGATCGACACCGATAAACTCATCTTT. This codes for CALGAPHMTYRGIDTDKLIF.

On this clone: A far bigger clonotype differs at one base, so this is likely a read error. The chain uses TRDV2 and TRDJ3; 11 bases map to TRDD3. The CDR3 totals 18 residues. Germline assignment: CDR1 GEAIGNYY and CDR2 EKD. The CDR3 DNA reads as TGTGCCTGTGACGTACTGGGGGATAGCTCCTGGGACACCCAACAGATGTTTTTC. Encoded protein: CACDVLGDSSWDTQQMFF.

A word on this clone: A far larger clone is off by one base, so a read error is likely. This chain connects TRDV3 to TRDJ1; 12 positions agree with TRDD3. The CDR3 loop spans 20 amino acids. After removal of 5 bases from V and 0 bases from J, the junction contained 22 bases not matched to a gene. Looked up from germline, CDR1 is TVYSNPD and CDR2 is GDNSRS (reference sequence). Written as DNA, the CDR3 is TGTGCCCTCCCTACTGGGGGATACTTCTCAACCATCCCGTACACCGATAAACTCATCTTT. Translated: CALPTGGYFSTIPYTDKLIF.

Concerning this clone itself: With only one base between it and a far larger clone, this is likely a read error. Within the sample, other DNA sequences also encode this same CDR3. The rearrangement uses TRAV23/DV6 and TRDJ1; 12 bases match TRDD3. The CDR3 runs to 19 residues. CDR1 and CDR2 (germline): NTAFDY, IRPDVSE (reference sequence). The CDR3 DNA reads TGTGCTGGGCCCGTCTTCCCGTTCGTGCTGGGGGATACGTTAATTGAACTCATCTTT. Its translation: CAGPVFPFVLGDTLIELIF.

This clone turned up a few times. A far larger clone lies a single base away; this is likely a read error. The genes are TRDV1 and TRDJ1; TRDD3 matches at 10 bases. Germline V gene lookup returns CDR1 TSWWSYY and CDR2 QGS. V was clipped by 2 bases and J by 3 bases; unmatched bases: 21. This CDR3 is 21 amino acids long. CDR3 in amino acids: CALGEWARASPLLGDADKLIF. In DNA form, the CDR3 reads TGTGCTCTTGGGGAATGGGCCCGGGCATCCCCATTACTGGGGGATGCCGATAAACTCATCTTT.

In its sample, this clone is large. Other nucleotide sequences from this sample produce the same CDR3. The chain uses TRDV1 and TRDJ1, with 7 bases identical to TRDD3. CDR3 length: 22 amino acids. The V gene end was trimmed by 4 bases and the J gene end by 0 bases; junction bases not matched to a gene: 26. Germline V lookup: CDR1 TSWWSYY, CDR2 QGS. This chain's CDR3 is CALGACLSSVGGPYGYTDKLIF. CDR3 sequence (DNA): TGTGCTCTTGGGGCATGCCTGTCTAGTGTTGGGGGACCGTACGGGTACACCGATAAACTCATCTTT.

In this sample, this clone turned up once. This likely stems from a read error, as it lies one base from a far larger clone. The chain couples TRDV2 to TRDJ1, with D possibly being TRDD3 (6 bases). Per germline, CDR1 GEAIGNYY and CDR2 EKD. CDR3 length: 14 residues. This CDR3 is CARDTWGYTDKLIF. The CDR3 DNA follows: TGTGCCCGTGACACCTGGGGATACACCGATAAACTCATCTTT.

Comment on this clone: A far more abundant clone sits one base away, making this likely a read error. Different DNA sequences within this sample yield the same CDR3. The chain uses TRDV3 and TRDJ1; TRDD3 aligns across 10 bases. Germline CDR1 is TVYSNPD and CDR2 is GDNSRS (reference sequence). The CDR3 totals 21 residues. V dropped 1 base and J dropped 0; count of bases not matched to a gene: 23. CDR3 nucleotides: TGTGCCTTTATAAGCCCACCTTCTTCTCTACTGGGGGATGAGTACACCGATAAACTCATCTTT. Amino acids: CAFISPPSSLLGDEYTDKLIF.

On this clone: A far larger clone is off by one base, so a read error is likely. The chain carries TRDV1 and TRDJ1, with D tentatively TRDD2 or TRDD3 (9 bases each). V was cut by 3 bases and J by 3 bases, with 32 bases left in between. There are 21 residues in the CDR3. CDR1 and CDR2 from the germline V gene are TSWWSYY and QGS. For the CDR3, the DNA is TGTGCTCTTGGGGACCCACCCCTTCCTACATGGGGGATAGGGATGGCCGATAAACTCATCTTT. Amino acid sequence: CALGDPPLPTWGIGMADKLIF.

This clone is labeled large (0.1 to 1%). Other DNA sequences in the same sample also yield this CDR3. V and J are TRDV1 and TRDJ1; TRDD2 aligns across 9 bases. CDR1 is TSWWSYY and CDR2 is QGS in the germline V gene. The CDR3 has 23 residues. Trimming cost V 2 bases and J 1 base; bases outside gene matches: 26. This chain's CDR3 is CALGESHSFLLITILDPTDKLIF. The CDR3, as DNA: TGTGCTCTTGGGGAATCCCATTCCTTCCTACTAATAACCATACTGGATCCCACCGATAAACTCATCTTT.

A note on this clone: A far larger clone lies a single base away; this is likely a read error. The V gene is TRDV1, the J gene TRDJ1, with D unresolved. CDR3 size: 21 residues. CDR1 and CDR2 from the germline V gene are TSWWSYY and QGS. With 5 bases removed from V and 3 bases from J, the gap between germline ends came to 34 bases. The CDR3 DNA reads TGTGCTCTTGGGAAACCCGTCGATATGCCGTCCGGGCACTTCGGTGCCGATAAACTCATCTTT. It specifies CALGKPVDMPSGHFGADKLIF.

About this clone: The likely explanation is a read error, given a far larger clone one base away. V and J are TRDV2 and TRDJ2; 8 bases line up with TRDD3. Germline-derived CDR1 and CDR2 are GEAIGNYY and EKD. V lost 3 bases to trimming and J lost 0 bases; unmatched junction nucleotides: 5. This CDR3 spans 16 amino acids. For the CDR3, the DNA is TGTGCCTGTGACGTACTGGGGGGTACTTTGACAGCACAACTCTTCTTT. Its translation: CACDVLGGTLTAQLFF.

Comment on this clone: Only one base separates this from a far larger clonotype, so it likely reflects a read error. The chain joins TRDV2 to TRDJ1; D ambiguous. This CDR3 spans 15 amino acids. Germline V CDR1 and CDR2: GEAIGNYY, EKD. CDR3 coding DNA: TGTGCCGGTGACACCCCCGCAACTAGGACCGATAAACTCATCTTT. It specifies CAGDTPATRTDKLIF.

In the case of this clone: A read error is likely here: a far larger clone is one base away. The sample has other DNA sequences that encode this CDR3 too. This rearrangement joins TRDV2 to TRDJ1, with 11 bases lining up with TRDD3. This CDR3 has 14 amino acids. Germline assignment: CDR1 GEAIGNYY and CDR2 EKD. The V segment lost 4 bases and the J segment 14 bases; nucleotides outside the gene matches: 14. The CDR3: CACEPLLGDIEGIF. As DNA, the CDR3 is TGTGCCTGTGAGCCCCTACTGGGGGATATTGAAGGGATCTTT.

Comment on this clone: A far larger clone is one base from this, pointing to a likely read error. At the DNA level, this CDR3 is encoded by other sequences in the same sample as well. The rearrangement uses TRDV3 and TRDJ1, with a possible D match to TRDD2 (5 bases). CDR3 length: 19 residues. V lost 1 base and J 0 bases, leaving 27 bases between the germline ends. The germline gives CDR1 TVYSNPD, CDR2 GDNSRS (reference sequence). CDR3 loop: CAFIPLPTLWWMNTDKLIF. Here the CDR3 DNA reads TGTGCCTTTATCCCACTGCCTACTCTCTGGTGGATGAACACCGATAAACTCATCTTT.

Of note for this clone: This likely came from a read error, as a far larger clone is one base away. The J gene is TRDJ1, the V gene TRDV1, with 13 bases matching TRDD3. The germline V gene encodes CDR1 TSWWSYY and CDR2 QGS. There are 25 residues in the CDR3. V shed 3 bases, J shed 0 bases, and the junction held 28 bases outside the gene matches. The CDR3 here is CALGDSLGTCGLHTGGYVNTDKLIF. CDR3 in DNA: TGTGCTCTTGGGGATTCCCTGGGAACCTGTGGCCTCCACACTGGGGGATACGTTAACACCGATAAACTCATCTTT.

The rearrangement joins TRDV1 to TRDJ2, with TRDD3 matching over 12 bases. There are 20 residues in the CDR3. Trimming cost V 0 bases and J 0 bases; bases outside gene matches: 8. CDR1 is TSWWSYY and CDR2 is QGS in the germline V gene. The CDR3 region has the DNA TGTGCTCTTGGGGAACTAGTACACTGGGGGATACCTCCTTTGACAGCACAACTCTTCTTT. Translated: CALGELVHWGIPPLTAQLFF.

This sequence joins TRDV1 and TRDJ1, with TRDD3 matching over 8 bases. This CDR3 has 17 amino acids. Trimming cost V 3 bases and J 10 bases; bases outside gene matches: 19. Germline V gene sequence: CDR1 TSWWSYY, CDR2 QGS. The DNA for the CDR3 is TGTGCTCTTGGGGAGCCCGTTTCTACCTGGGGGAGGTCGGGACTCATCTTT. This encodes CALGEPVSTWGRSGLIF.

This clone ranks as large. This CDR3 is also generated by other DNA sequences in the sample. The chain employs TRDV1 and TRDJ1; a possible D gene is TRDD2 (5 bases). The germline V gene has CDR1 TSWWSYY and CDR2 QGS. Between the trimmed V and J ends, which lost 0 bases and 3 bases, there was a span of 32 bases. CDR3 length: 22 residues. CDR3 nucleotides: TGTGCTCTTGGGGAACTCCTTCTCCACCACCCGGCCCTCCTTCGGACGGCCGATAAACTCATCTTT. Encoded protein: CALGELLLHHPALLRTADKLIF.

This clone was detected only once. A single base is all that separates this from a far larger clone, so a read error is likely. Distinct nucleotide sequences in the sample also encode this CDR3. The genes are TRDV1 and TRDJ1, with TRDD2 identical over 8 bases. J was trimmed by 7 bases and V by 1 base; bases with no gene match: 23. The CDR3 runs to 20 residues. CDR1 is TSWWSYY, CDR2 QGS, per germline. CDR3 sequence: CALGEPSYCLLGATESKLIF. The CDR3 coding sequence is TGTGCTCTTGGGGAACCTTCCTACTGTCTACTGGGTGCTACGGAGTCTAAACTCATCTTT.

Comments on this clone: This likely stems from a read error, as it lies one base from a far larger clone. Other nucleotide sequences from this sample produce the same CDR3. This chain links TRDV1 with TRDJ1; tentatively, D is TRDD3 (6 bases). The V gene's germline CDR1 is TSWWSYY and CDR2 QGS. CDR3 length: 22 residues. The V end was cut by 1 base, the J end by 0 bases, with 30 bases between. CDR3 sequence (DNA): TGTGCTCTTGGGGAACCAATTCCTGTACTGGGTCCGGATACCCCACACACCGATAAACTCATCTTT. Protein product: CALGEPIPVLGPDTPHTDKLIF.